These 31 T cell receptor beta chains were sequenced from one sample in a study of T cells in Graves' hyperthyroidism and ophthalmopathy. It was RNA transcripts that yielded the amplified TCR beta CDR3 regions. First-round RT-PCR with HTBI primers amplified the TCR CDR3 region. From the multiplex PCR reads, TCRdb called clonotypes with MiXCR, one entry per CDR3 protein. The sample holds a few hundred thousand distinct CDR3 sequences, 13% to 15% seen once. Sequencing input: blood. The receptors originated from a woman between 18 and 30 years old with Graves' hyperthyroidism.

This clonotype was recorded a few times. The chain combines TRBV6-5 with TRBJ1-2, with D possibly TRBD1 on 5 matching bases. Trimming removed 0 bases at V and 1 base at J, with 6 bases between. Per germline, CDR1 MNHEY and CDR2 SVGAGI. CDR3 size: 14 residues. CDR3 in amino acids: CASSYSGVNYGYTF. CDR3 bases: TGTGCCAGCAGTTACTCGGGGGTTAACTATGGCTACACCTTC.

The rearrangement uses TRBV7-9 and TRBJ2-7, with D possibly matching TRBD1 (6 bases). CDR3 length: 15 amino acids. The ends were cut back, 6 bases at V and 0 bases at J, with 15 bases in the middle. CDR1 SEHNR and CDR2 FQNEAQ come from the germline V gene (reference sequence). Here the CDR3 reads CASRVDSRSSYEQYF. DNA for the CDR3: TGTGCCAGCAGAGTGGACAGTCGTAGCTCCTACGAGCAGTACTTC. The full variable domain, with the rest looked up from reference TRBV7-9 and TRBJ2-7, is DTGVSQNPRHKITKRGQNVTFRCDPISEHNRLYWYRQTLGQGPEFLTYFQNEAQLEKSRLLSDRFSAERPKGSFSTLEIQRTEQGDSAMYLCASRVDSRSSYEQYFGPGTRLTVT.

V usage is TRBV7-9 and J usage is TRBJ1-4; no clear D gene. The ends were cut back, 0 bases at V and 8 bases at J, with 13 bases in the middle. Germline assignment: CDR1 SEHNR and CDR2 FQNEAQ (reference sequence). The CDR3 contains 15 residues. DNA of the CDR3: TGTGCCAGCAGCTTAGCGCCCGAGGTGGACGAAAAACTGTTTTTT. It yields the protein CASSLAPEVDEKLFF. Together with reference TRBV7-9 and TRBJ1-4, the CDR3 gives the full variable domain: DTGVSQNPRHKITKRGQNVTFRCDPISEHNRLYWYRQTLGQGPEFLTYFQNEAQLEKSRLLSDRFSAERPKGSFSTLEIQRTEQGDSAMYLCASSLAPEVDEKLFFGSGTQLSVL.

This clonotype has at least ten counts. The chain has TRBV28 and TRBJ2-5, with TRBD2 matching 7 bases. V was clipped by 5 bases and J by 5 bases; unmatched bases: 11. The CDR3 loop spans 15 amino acids. CDR1 is MDHEN and CDR2 is SYDVKM in the germline V gene. The CDR3 DNA reads as TGTGCCAGCAGTCCACCCCGGGAGGTGAGGGAGACCCAGTACTTC. It codes for CASSPPREVRETQYF.

The chain is built from TRBV11-1 and TRBJ2-7; no reliable D call. Trimming cost V 5 bases and J 6 bases, with 20 bases left between them. This CDR3 spans 15 amino acids. Germline loops: CDR1 SGHAT, CDR2 FQDESV (reference sequence). CDR3 amino acids: CASSHRSSRSIEQYF. The CDR3 DNA is TGTGCCAGCAGCCACCGATCCAGCAGGAGCATCGAGCAGTACTTC.

In this sample, this clonotype turned up a few times. The J gene is TRBJ1-5, the V gene TRBV25-1; 7 nucleotides line up with TRBD1. The CDR3 runs 16 residues. Trimming removed 4 bases from V and 0 bases from J; junction bases left unmatched: 6. Germline-derived CDR1 and CDR2 are MGHDK and SYGVNS. CDR3 loop: CASSGKDRDSNQPQHF. DNA of the CDR3: TGTGCCAGCAGTGGAAAAGACAGGGATAGCAATCAGCCCCAGCATTTT.

Ten or more counts support this clonotype. The rearrangement joins TRBV2 to TRBJ2-5; 7 bases match TRBD2. CDR1 is SNHLY and CDR2 is FYNNEI in the germline V gene. The CDR3 contains 14 residues. V lost 7 bases to trimming and J lost 3 bases; unmatched junction nucleotides: 8. As DNA, the CDR3 is TGTGCCAGCACCCAGACGCGGGAGAAAGAGACCCAGTACTTC. Protein: CASTQTREKETQYF.

This clonotype has ten or more counts. The chain uses TRBV27 and TRBJ1-1; weak D call: TRBD1 (6 bases). This CDR3 contains 13 residues. Germline V gives CDR1 MNHEY, CDR2 SMNVEV (reference sequence). Trimming shortened V by 5 bases and J by 11 bases, and 18 bases separated the two germline ends. The CDR3 DNA is TGTGCCAGCAGTAGGGGGGTGGGTCTAGCGGCTTTCTTT. This sequence encodes CASSRGVGLAAFF.

The chain combines TRBV20-1 with TRBJ2-1; 12 bases line up with TRBD1. The CDR3 is made up of 16 amino acids. Germline V gives CDR1 DFQATT, CDR2 SNEGSKA (reference sequence). Trimming cost V 5 bases and J 5 bases; bases outside gene matches: 10. The CDR3 protein is CSASKPGQGAHNEQFF. Here the CDR3 DNA reads TGCAGTGCTTCTAAGCCGGGACAGGGGGCCCACAATGAGCAGTTCTTC.

As concerns this clonotype: A read error is possible here, since a much larger clone lies one base away. The gene calls are TRBV27 and TRBJ1-2, with 8 bases that match TRBD1. V shed 4 bases and J 10 bases; nucleotides not matched to a gene: 8. The V gene's germline CDR1 is MNHEY and CDR2 SMNVEV (reference sequence). This CDR3 has 13 amino acids. Here the CDR3 reads CASSSDRAGDYTF. DNA of the CDR3: TGTGCCAGCAGTTCGGACAGGGCGGGGGACTACACCTTC.

Ten or more counts support this clonotype. The chain uses TRBV24-1 and TRBJ2-7; no definite D call. The CDR3 loop spans 15 amino acids. The V end was cut by 6 bases, the J end by 1 base, with 15 bases between. Germline loops: CDR1 KGHDR, CDR2 SFDVKD. CDR3 coding DNA: TGTGCCACCAGTTCAGGACCCGCTCGATCCTACGAGCAGTACTTC. Encoded protein: CATSSGPARSYEQYF.

This clonotype was seen at least ten times. V and J are TRBV2 and TRBJ1-1; TRBD1 matches 9 bases. The CDR3 is 17 amino acids. Germline CDR1 and CDR2: SNHLY and FYNNEI. V lost 3 bases and J lost 4; bases outside the gene matches: 12. CDR3 DNA sequence: TGTGCCAGCAGTGAGAACCCACAGGGGGCGTCAATCACTGAAGCTTTCTTT. It encodes CASSENPQGASITEAFF.

The gene calls are TRBV20-1 and TRBJ2-1, with a possible D match to TRBD2 (6 bases). This CDR3 has 15 residues. The germline CDR1 and CDR2 sequences are DFQATT and SNEGSKA (reference sequence). V lost 0 bases and J lost 3, with 12 bases in between. CDR3 in DNA: TGCAGTGCTAGAGATCTCGGGACTCACTACAATGAGCAGTTCTTC. Translated, it gives CSARDLGTHYNEQFF.

V is TRBV9 and J is TRBJ2-1; D is uncertain. The length of the CDR3 is 11 residues. Trimming took 1 base from V and 10 from J, leaving 6 bases between them. Germline V gives CDR1 SGDLS, CDR2 YYNGEE. CDR3 loop: CASSVYVEQFF. DNA of the CDR3: TGTGCCAGCAGCGTATACGTGGAGCAGTTCTTC.

The rearrangement joins TRBV27 to TRBJ2-5; 9 nucleotides align to TRBD2. Germline CDR1 is MNHEY and CDR2 is SMNVEV (reference sequence). The CDR3 is 14 amino acids. The ends lost 5 bases at V and 5 bases at J; junction bases unmatched: 6. In DNA form, the CDR3 reads TGTGCCAGCAGTCCGCGGGGGGGAGGGGAGACCCAGTACTTC. This translates into CASSPRGGGETQYF.

This clonotype came up many times. V and J are TRBV30 and TRBJ2-5; 8 bases map to TRBD1. From germline, CDR1 is GTSNPN and CDR2 SVGIG (reference sequence). V lost 5 bases to trimming and J lost 2 bases; unmatched junction nucleotides: 7. The CDR3 contains 14 residues. The CDR3 protein is CAWDRGRGQETQYF. The CDR3 DNA sequence: TGTGCCTGGGACAGGGGCCGGGGTCAAGAGACCCAGTACTTC. Drawing the rest from reference TRBV30 and TRBJ2-5, the complete variable domain is SQTIHQWPATLVQPVGSPLSLECTVEGTSNPNLYWYRQAAGRGLQLLFYSVGIGQISSEVPQNLSASRPQDRQFILSSKKLLLSDSGFYLCAWDRGRGQETQYFGPGTRLLVL.

In this sample, this clonotype turned up many times. V and J are TRBV11-3 and TRBJ1-2, with 7 positions matching TRBD1. The CDR3 loop spans 16 amino acids. The junction had 11 bases not matched to a gene; V was cut back by 4 bases and J by 3 bases. Per germline, CDR1 SGHNT and CDR2 YENEEA. The CDR3, as DNA: TGTGCCAGCAGCTGCGACAGGGTGAAGGTCGACTATGGCTACACCTTC. It translates to CASSCDRVKVDYGYTF.

This clonotype has ten or more counts. This chain joins TRBV9 and TRBJ1-1, with 7 positions matching TRBD1. Germline-derived CDR1 and CDR2 are SGDLS and YYNGEE. The V gene end was trimmed by 4 bases and the J gene end by 0 bases; junction bases not matched to a gene: 9. The CDR3 sequence is 16 residues long. Here the CDR3 DNA reads TGTGCCAGCAGCACTCGACAGGGTCCCATGAACACTGAAGCTTTCTTT. Its protein product is CASSTRQGPMNTEAFF.

The rearrangement uses TRBV5-1 and TRBJ1-5; tentative D call: TRBD1 (5 bases). The V and J ends lost 4 bases and 6 bases respectively, with 17 bases between them. Germline V CDR1 and CDR2: SGHRS, YFSETQ. The CDR3 spans 15 residues. CDR3 sequence (DNA): TGCGCCAGCAGCCCCGGCCAGGGCGGAGGTCAGCCCCAGCATTTT. Its translation: CASSPGQGGGQPQHF.

This clonotype was counted many times. This chain uses TRBV24-1 with TRBJ2-1; 7 bases align to TRBD1. With V trimmed by 6 bases and J by 4 bases, 14 bases remained unmatched. The CDR3 runs 17 residues. Germline values: CDR1 KGHDR, CDR2 SFDVKD. The CDR3 DNA sequence: TGTGCCACCAGTACCGGTATAGGGACAGTAGAGTACAATGAGCAGTTCTTC. This gives the protein CATSTGIGTVEYNEQFF.

This clonotype has ten or more counts. The chain couples TRBV9 to TRBJ2-1; D remains ambiguous. CDR1 SGDLS and CDR2 YYNGEE come from the germline V gene. The V end lost 0 bases, the J end lost 7 bases, and 17 bases lay between the germline ends. The CDR3 extends over 16 amino acids. The CDR3 spells CASSVDAESFLNEQFF. Here the CDR3 DNA reads TGTGCCAGCAGCGTAGATGCGGAAAGTTTTTTAAATGAGCAGTTCTTC.

A few counts support this clonotype. The chain combines TRBV12-3 or TRBV12-4 with TRBJ2-5; possibly TRBD2 for D (6 bases). The CDR3 spans 14 residues. V lost 3 bases and J lost 0, with 8 bases in between. CDR3 bases: TGTGCCAGCAGTTTCCGGGAGTACCAAGAGACCCAGTACTTC. Protein sequence: CASSFREYQETQYF.

In this sample, this clonotype turned up many times. The rearrangement joins TRBV12-3 or TRBV12-4 to TRBJ1-5, with 9 bases that match TRBD1. The CDR3 extends over 13 amino acids. Trimming removed 6 bases from V and 6 bases from J; junction bases left unmatched: 3. CDR3 residues: CASSLDRGQPQHF. CDR3 DNA sequence: TGTGCCAGCAGCTTGGACAGGGGTCAGCCCCAGCATTTT.

This clonotype was counted ten times or more. This chain joins TRBV14 and TRBJ2-7; D is undetermined. There are 12 residues in the CDR3. The V end lost 1 base, the J end lost 5 bases, and 6 bases lay between the germline ends. Per germline, CDR1 SGHDN and CDR2 FVKESK. CDR3 amino acids: CASSQVKDEQYF. As DNA, the CDR3 is TGTGCCAGCAGCCAAGTTAAGGACGAGCAGTACTTC. The full variable domain, with the rest looked up from reference TRBV14 and TRBJ2-7, is EAGVTQFPSHSVIEKGQTVTLRCDPISGHDNLYWYRRVMGKEIKFLLHFVKESKQDESGMPNNRFLAERTGGTYSTLKVQPAELEDSGVYFCASSQVKDEQYFGPGTRLTVT.

A remark on this clonotype: A read error may produce the germline difference seen at one junction end. The chain uses TRBV10-3 and TRBJ2-6, with TRBD1 matching over 7 bases. The CDR3 is 12 residues long. Germline CDR1 ENHRY, CDR2 SYGVKD. The CDR3 is CAISDPDRTISF. The CDR3 DNA reads TGTGCCATCAGTGATCCGGACAGGACCATCTCTTTC.

This clonotype turned up a few times. This could be a read error, since a much larger clone is one nucleotide away. The gene calls are TRBV29-1 and TRBJ2-1; D may match TRBD1 or TRBD2 (6 bases each). The CDR3 totals 13 residues. CDR1 is SQVTM, CDR2 ANQGSEA, per germline. Trimming pared 8 bases from V and 5 bases from J, leaving 16 bases between. This CDR3 reads CSTTQGGNNEQFF. The CDR3 DNA reads TGCAGCACAACACAGGGAGGTAACAATGAGCAGTTCTTC.

Details on this clonotype: This clone may be a read error of a much larger clone one base away. The J gene is TRBJ2-1, the V gene TRBV6-2 or TRBV6-3; D is possibly TRBD1 (6 bases). CDR1 is MNHEY and CDR2 is SVGEGT in the germline V gene. The CDR3 loop spans 15 amino acids. The ends were cut back, 6 bases at V and 2 bases at J, with 14 bases in the middle. The CDR3: CASSRAWTAYNEQFF. CDR3 nucleotide sequence: TGTGCCAGCAGCAGGGCCTGGACAGCCTACAATGAGCAGTTCTTC.

This clonotype was counted ten times or more. V is TRBV6-2 or TRBV6-3 and J is TRBJ2-5; D possibly corresponds to TRBD1 (8 bases). CDR1 and CDR2 (germline): MNHEY, SVGEGT. V gave up 5 bases and J gave up 4 bases, with 17 bases separating them. There are 15 residues in the CDR3. The CDR3 DNA follows: TGTGCCAGCAGTGATAGAACAGGGGGGGGAGAGACCCAGTACTTC. Encoded protein: CASSDRTGGGETQYF.

This clonotype was recorded many times. This chain links TRBV7-9 with TRBJ2-2, with 13 nucleotides matching TRBD2. Unmatched junction bases numbered 7, after V lost 8 bases and J lost 4 bases. Germline V gives CDR1 SEHNR, CDR2 FQNEAQ (reference sequence). The length of the CDR3 is 16 residues. DNA for the CDR3: TGTGCCAGCGGCGGACTAGCGGGAGAGGGCACCGGGGAGCTGTTTTTT. Amino acid sequence: CASGGLAGEGTGELFF.

This chain uses TRBV7-9 with TRBJ2-3; TRBD2 matches at 9 bases. Germline CDR1 is SEHNR and CDR2 is FQNEAQ (reference sequence). CDR3 size: 16 residues. The V gene end was trimmed by 3 bases and the J gene end by 1 base; junction bases not matched to a gene: 5. Here the CDR3 reads CASSLGLARRTDTQYF. In DNA, the CDR3 is TGTGCCAGCAGCTTGGGACTAGCACGCCGCACAGATACGCAGTATTTT.

As for this clonotype: A read error is possible here, since a much larger clone lies one base away. The genes are TRBV20-1 and TRBJ2-1; D is undetermined. This CDR3 spans 15 amino acids. Germline V gene sequence: CDR1 DFQATT, CDR2 SNEGSKA (reference sequence). CDR3 sequence reads: CSARDTLSSYNERFF. The CDR3 nucleotides are TGCAGTGCTAGAGATACCTTGAGCTCCTACAATGAGCGGTTCTTC.